Listed below are T cell receptor beta chains from one sample, sequenced in a study of blood T cells in healthy people across ages. From the 5' RACE reads, TCRdb called clonotypes with MiXCR, one entry per CDR3 protein. The data contain about 680,000 distinct CDR3 sequences, 45% to 50% of them seen just once; the ten biggest clones take up approximately 32%. The sequencing input was blood. These receptors came from a woman aged 55-69 years in good health. CDR3s include the opening cysteine and the closing phenylalanine or tryptophan. Fields, in order: clone size, D gene, J gene, V gene, CDR3 protein. D genes are given only for firm matches. Only part of the rows carry a size: once, few, many, or a class if the clone is expanded.

>few|.|TRBJ1-2|TRBV28
CASSSPHGERGYTF
>.|.|TRBJ2-7|TRBV20-1
CSASPAAAGYEQYF
>.|.|TRBJ2-1|TRBV20-1
CSARGLGQAEQFF
>.|TRBD2|TRBJ2-7|TRBV7-6
CASSKTSGSFYEQYF
>.|.|TRBJ1-4|TRBV29-1
CSVGGPEKLFF
>.|TRBD2|TRBJ2-1|TRBV6-1
CASSPQTSASRDEQFF
>.|TRBD1|.|TRBV4-3
CASSLDRAIYEQYF
>.|.|TRBJ2-2|TRBV10-3
CAISEAGIGELFF
>.|.|TRBJ1-4|TRBV4-1
CASSQGTLLGRRNEKLFF
>.|TRBD1|TRBJ1-1|TRBV5-1
CASSGDSLNTEAFF
>few|.|TRBJ1-1|TRBV7-3
CASSPRTFSGTEAFF